Detailed here is one T cell receptor (beta chain). Its antigen is still unknown. Produced via immunoSEQ multiplex PCR; TCRdb's table is partial and in-frame only. This table has approximately 2,000,000 clones, around 95% appearing once. CD45RO negativity and positive selection for CCR7 defined naive CD8 cells, a population that excluded terminally differentiated effector memory CD45RA+ cells. This specimen belongs to a study of shared clonotypes between healthy human individuals. Across the study: Per-donor plates numbered three CD4 naive, three CD4 memory, two CD8 naive and one CD8 memory.

This CDR3 contains 16 residues. Trimming cost V 2 bases and J 0 bases, with 14 bases left between them. Germline values: CDR1 SNHLY, CDR2 FYNNEI. Findings of the study overall: When compared with the clonotypes that were shared by all four sorted-subset donors, the non-shared clonotypes turned out to have lower generation probabilities. It was expected that sequencing depth would affect clonotype sharing among donors.

The receptor comes from a man aged 18-30 years in good health. Some clones in this sample may be carry-over from other donors' samples. V is TRBV2 and J is TRBJ2-7; tentatively, D is TRBD2 (6 bases). Material: naive CD8+ T cells from PBMCs. The CDR3 is CASSESVAGSSYEQYF. The CDR3 DNA sequence: TGTGCCAGCAGTGAATCAGTCGCGGGGAGCTCCTACGAGCAGTACTTC.